These 14 T cell receptor beta chains originate from one sample sequenced in a study of blood T cells in healthy people across ages. It was with a sample-barcoded 5' primer and a J-beta primer mix that a second PCR of about 7 to 12 cycles was run. TCRdb analysed the 5' RACE reads with MiXCR anew, one entry per CDR3 protein. The table includes roughly 1.6 million distinct CDR3 sequences, roughly a third detected once. The sample comprised blood. These receptors originate from a woman aged 25 to 39 in good health.

The chain recombines TRBV5-1 with TRBJ2-1; 10 bases align to TRBD1. Trimming cost V 2 bases and J 8 bases; bases outside gene matches: 4. The length of the CDR3 is 14 residues. Germline loops: CDR1 SGHRS, CDR2 YFSETQ. DNA of the CDR3: TGCGCCAGCAGCTTTGGGACAGGGGCCGATGAGCAGTTCTTC. This encodes CASSFGTGADEQFF.

The chain carries TRBV7-2 and TRBJ2-7; D not certain. There are 13 residues in the CDR3. V was clipped by 1 base and J by 2 bases, with 6 bases between them. CDR1 and CDR2 from the germline V gene are SGHTA and FQGNSA. In DNA, the CDR3 is TGTGCCAGCAGCTTAGTGGCGGCCTACGAGCAGTACTTC. Translated: CASSLVAAYEQYF. The full variable domain, its missing parts supplied by reference TRBV7-2 and TRBJ2-7, is GAGVSQSPSNKVTEKGKDVELRCDPISGHTALYWYRQSLGQGLEFLIYFQGNSAPDKSGLPSDRFSAERTGGSVSTLTIQRTQQEDSAVYLCASSLVAAYEQYFGPGTRLTVT.

CDR3 in amino acids: CASSMDRGSEQYF. The DNA of the CDR3 is TGCGCCAGCAGCATGGACCGAGGGAGCGAGCAGTACTTC. The V and J genes are TRBV5-1 and TRBJ2-7; the D gene is possibly TRBD2 (5 bases). The CDR3 extends over 13 amino acids. V was pared by 4 bases and J by 6 bases, with 14 bases between. Per the germline V gene, CDR1 is SGHRS and CDR2 is YFSETQ.

This clonotype was recorded a few times. V gene TRBV5-1 combines with J gene TRBJ1-2; maybe TRBD1 (6 bases). The germline CDR1 and CDR2 sequences are SGHRS and YFSETQ. This CDR3 contains 12 residues. Trimming cost V 4 bases and J 7 bases, with 11 bases left between them. The CDR3 here is CASSLRGLGYTF. CDR3 nucleotide sequence: TGCGCCAGCAGCCTCCGGGGGCTTGGCTACACCTTC.

The V gene is TRBV20-1, the J gene TRBJ2-7; 9 bases agree with TRBD2. Germline CDR1 and CDR2: DFQATT and SNEGSKA (reference sequence). Unmatched junction bases numbered 13, after V lost 0 bases and J lost 7 bases. CDR3 length: 16 amino acids. The CDR3 protein is CSARDPGQAGGGEQYF. CDR3 DNA sequence: TGCAGTGCTAGAGATCCTGGTCAAGCGGGAGGAGGTGAGCAGTACTTC.

This clonotype was observed a handful of times. The rearrangement uses TRBV5-6 and TRBJ2-1; the match to TRBD2 covers 9 bases. The J segment lost 8 bases and the V segment lost 2 bases, leaving 14 bases of the junction unmatched. The CDR3 is 17 residues long. CDR1 is SGHDT, CDR2 YYEEEE, per germline. DNA of the CDR3: TGTGCCAGCAGCTTCGAGAGACTAGCGGAATTTATGCATGAGCAGTTCTTC. It translates to CASSFERLAEFMHEQFF.

This clonotype was recorded a few times. The chain is built from TRBV9 and TRBJ1-6; a weak D match, TRBD1 (5 bases). V lost 2 bases and J lost 5, with 8 bases in between. The CDR3 totals 14 residues. Germline CDR1 and CDR2: SGDLS and YYNGEE. The CDR3 bases are TGTGCCAGCAGCGTCGAGGGGAATAATTCACCCCTCCACTTT. It specifies CASSVEGNNSPLHF.

The chain couples TRBV18 to TRBJ2-4; no reliable D call. This CDR3 has 12 amino acids. V gave up 2 bases and J gave up 7 bases, with 6 bases separating them. Germline values: CDR1 KGHSH, CDR2 LQKENI. The CDR3 region is CASSPSQNIQYF. CDR3 DNA sequence: TGTGCCAGCTCACCAAGCCAGAACATTCAGTACTTC.

V usage is TRBV2 and J usage is TRBJ2-7, with TRBD1 matching over 8 bases. Trimming at V came to 5 bases and at J to 5 bases, leaving 11 bases not matched to a gene. The CDR3 spans 15 residues. Germline V lookup: CDR1 SNHLY, CDR2 FYNNEI. Here the CDR3 reads CASSTTGGGNDEQYF. CDR3 DNA: TGTGCCAGCAGTACAACAGGGGGTGGGAATGACGAGCAGTACTTC.

This clonotype was found a few times. The chain couples TRBV25-1 to TRBJ1-2; no firm D call. V lost 3 bases and J 6 bases, leaving 2 bases between the germline ends. Germline V CDR1 and CDR2: MGHDK, SYGVNS. The CDR3 covers 10 residues. Here the CDR3 reads CASSDHGYTF. For the CDR3, the DNA is TGTGCCAGCAGTGATCATGGCTACACCTTC.

This clonotype showed up just a few times. V gene TRBV10-3 combines with J gene TRBJ1-2; 7 bases line up with TRBD1. The V segment lost 0 bases and the J segment 2 bases; nucleotides outside the gene matches: 6. Germline CDR1 and CDR2: ENHRY and SYGVKD. CDR3 length: 16 residues. The CDR3, as DNA: TGTGCCATCAGTGAGTCCAGGACAGGACTAAACTATGGCTACACCTTC. Translating gives CAISESRTGLNYGYTF.

This clonotype was detected only a few times. The chain carries TRBV11-2 and TRBJ1-6; D call uncertain. Germline CDR1 is SGHAT and CDR2 is FQNNGV. The CDR3 contains 12 residues. Trimming removed 3 bases from V and 15 bases from J, with 12 bases in between. The CDR3 spells CASSFSDTHLHF. CDR3 nucleotides: TGTGCCAGCAGCTTCAGCGACACCCACCTCCACTTT.

This clonotype was seen more than once but under ten times. The chain carries TRBV21-1 and TRBJ1-1. TRBV21-1 is noted as a pseudogene. The CDR3 spans 16 residues. The CDR3 region is CASSGGFGVSNTEAFF. The CDR3 region has the DNA TGTGCCAGCAGCGGCGGGTTTGGGGTATCGAACACTGAAGCTTTCTTT.

The chain uses TRBV6-5 and TRBJ1-5, with D possibly being TRBD1 (6 bases). Germline CDR1 reads MNHEY; CDR2 reads SVGAGI. Trimming shortened V by 0 bases and J by 0 bases, and 21 bases separated the two germline ends. The CDR3 contains 20 residues. The CDR3 nucleotides are TGTGCCAGCAGTTACTCTTGGGACACGCATCCCCGTGGTAGCAATCAGCCCCAGCATTTT. The encoded protein is CASSYSWDTHPRGSNQPQHF.